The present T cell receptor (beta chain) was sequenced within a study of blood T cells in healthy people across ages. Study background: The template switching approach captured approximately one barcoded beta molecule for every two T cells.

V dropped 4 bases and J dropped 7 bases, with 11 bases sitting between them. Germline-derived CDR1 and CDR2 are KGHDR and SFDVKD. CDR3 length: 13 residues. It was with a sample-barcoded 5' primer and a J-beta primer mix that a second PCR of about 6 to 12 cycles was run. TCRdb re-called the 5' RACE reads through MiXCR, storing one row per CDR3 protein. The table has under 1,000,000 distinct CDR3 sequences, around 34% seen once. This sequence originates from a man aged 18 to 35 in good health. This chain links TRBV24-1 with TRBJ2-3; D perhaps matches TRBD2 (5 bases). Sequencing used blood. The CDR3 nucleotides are TGTGCCACCAGTGAGACCCCGGGATATACGCAGTATTTT. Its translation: CATSETPGYTQYF.